Listed here are 9 T cell receptor beta chains from one sample, sequenced in a study of blood T cell repertoires in COVID-19 (dated by TCRdb to the early 2020s). The receptor library was made with the immunoSEQ multiplex PCR assay. The immuneACCESS repertoire file appears here via TCRdb, limited to in-frame rearrangements. These files lack a portion of the clones; in checked studies, under half of the deficit traces to unresolved V genes, and the cause of the others is not known. The sample table holds a few hundred thousand clones, of which about 91% were seen once. About 8.9% of the sample is held by the ten biggest clonotypes. The sequencing input was PBMCs or T cells enriched from blood (not recorded which). These receptors all stem from a woman aged 18-30 years who had recovered from COVID-19.

V gene TRBV6-5 combines with J gene TRBJ2-7, with 9 bases identical to TRBD1. This CDR3 spans 14 amino acids. After removal of 6 bases from V and 3 bases from J, the junction contained 6 bases not matched to a gene. Germline V gives CDR1 MNHEY, CDR2 SVGAGI. The CDR3 reads CASSLRTGDYEQYF. CDR3 DNA sequence: TGTGCCAGCAGCCTCCGGACAGGGGACTACGAGCAGTACTTC.

This sequence joins TRBV3-1 (or the pseudogene TRBV3-2) and TRBJ2-7, with TRBD2 identical over 7 bases. V trimming: 5 bases; J trimming: 7 bases; junction bases outside the gene matches: 11. The CDR3 has 14 residues. The germline gives CDR1 LGHDT, CDR2 YNNKEL (reference sequence). The CDR3 protein is CASSWMASGSEQYF. CDR3 coding DNA: TGTGCCAGCAGCTGGATGGCTAGCGGCAGTGAGCAGTACTTC.

The gene calls are TRBV2 and TRBJ1-1; TRBD1 is a possible D gene (5 bases). The CDR3 covers 13 residues. V was pared by 3 bases and J by 6 bases, with 11 bases between. Germline CDR1 is SNHLY and CDR2 is FYNNEI. The CDR3 sequence: CASSDPGHPEAFF. The CDR3 DNA sequence: TGTGCCAGCAGTGACCCCGGACATCCTGAAGCTTTCTTT.

This clone occurred once. Written as DNA, the CDR3 is TGTGCCAGCAGCTTAGAAGCAGGGAATCAGCCCCAGCATTTT. Translated: CASSLEAGNQPQHF. This sequence joins TRBV7-9 and TRBJ1-5; D is perhaps TRBD1 (5 bases). Per germline, CDR1 SEHNR and CDR2 FQNEAQ (reference sequence). The CDR3 is made up of 14 amino acids. Trimming stripped 1 base from V and 4 bases from J, with 8 bases between.

The chain is built from TRBV27 and TRBJ1-2; D perhaps matches TRBD1 (6 bases). This CDR3 is 17 amino acids long. Germline assignment: CDR1 MNHEY and CDR2 SMNVEV (reference sequence). V dropped 4 bases and J dropped 2 bases, with 20 bases sitting between them. CDR3: CASSSIRGGRNNYGYTF. The CDR3 coding sequence is TGTGCCAGCAGTTCCATAAGGGGGGGCAGGAACAACTATGGCTACACCTTC.

This chain links TRBV7-3 with TRBJ2-7; TRBD2 aligns across 7 bases. V lost 0 bases and J lost 3; bases outside the gene matches: 8. Germline-derived CDR1 and CDR2 are SGHTA and FQGTGA. The CDR3 runs 16 residues. The CDR3 loop reads CASSLTSGPGGYEQYF. DNA for the CDR3: TGTGCCAGCAGCTTAACCTCCGGGCCGGGGGGCTACGAGCAGTACTTC.

This clone was seen just once. The V call is TRBV19, the J call TRBJ2-1, with 11 bases aligning to TRBD1. CDR1 is LNHDA, CDR2 SQIVND, per germline (reference sequence). After removal of 3 bases from V and 9 bases from J, the junction contained 4 bases not matched to a gene. The CDR3 runs 14 residues. In nucleotides, the CDR3 is TGTGCCAGTAGTATTGGGGGACAGGGGGTTGAGCAGTTCTTC. Residues: CASSIGGQGVEQFF.

V gene TRBV5-1 combines with J gene TRBJ2-1, with a tentative D call TRBD2 (6 bases). Per the germline V gene, CDR1 is SGHRS and CDR2 is YFSETQ. CDR3 length: 14 amino acids. Trimming took 0 bases from V and 5 from J, leaving 9 bases between them. For the CDR3, the DNA is TGCGCCAGCAGCTTGGGCGGGACGAACAATGAGCAGTTCTTC. Amino acid sequence: CASSLGGTNNEQFF.

The chain is built from TRBV20-1 and TRBJ1-1, with D possibly being TRBD1 (6 bases). CDR1 is DFQATT, CDR2 SNEGSKA, per germline (reference sequence). CDR3 size: 13 residues. V was trimmed by 3 bases and J by 1 base, leaving 9 bases between them. The CDR3 region is CSASRGQNTEAFF. CDR3 nucleotide sequence: TGCAGTGCTAGTCGGGGACAGAACACTGAAGCTTTCTTT.